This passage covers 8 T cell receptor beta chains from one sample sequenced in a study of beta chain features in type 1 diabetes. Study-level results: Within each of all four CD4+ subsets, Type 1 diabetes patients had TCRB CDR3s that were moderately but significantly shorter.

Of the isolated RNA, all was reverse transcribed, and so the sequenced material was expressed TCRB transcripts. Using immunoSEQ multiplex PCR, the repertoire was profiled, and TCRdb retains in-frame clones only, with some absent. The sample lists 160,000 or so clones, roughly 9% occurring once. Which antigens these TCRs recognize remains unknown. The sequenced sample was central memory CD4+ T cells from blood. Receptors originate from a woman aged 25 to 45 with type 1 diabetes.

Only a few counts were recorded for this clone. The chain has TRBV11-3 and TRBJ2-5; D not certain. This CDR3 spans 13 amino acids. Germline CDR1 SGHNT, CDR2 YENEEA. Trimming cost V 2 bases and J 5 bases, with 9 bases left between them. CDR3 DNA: TGTGCCAGCAGCTTACGGGTCCGGGAGACCCAGTACTTC. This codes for CASSLRVRETQYF.

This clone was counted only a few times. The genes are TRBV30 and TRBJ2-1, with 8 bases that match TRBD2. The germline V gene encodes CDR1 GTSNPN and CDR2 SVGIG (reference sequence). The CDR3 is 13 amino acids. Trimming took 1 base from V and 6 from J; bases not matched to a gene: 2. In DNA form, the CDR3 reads TGTGCCTGGAGTGCCGGGGGGGTCAATGAGCAGTTCTTC. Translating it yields CAWSAGGVNEQFF.

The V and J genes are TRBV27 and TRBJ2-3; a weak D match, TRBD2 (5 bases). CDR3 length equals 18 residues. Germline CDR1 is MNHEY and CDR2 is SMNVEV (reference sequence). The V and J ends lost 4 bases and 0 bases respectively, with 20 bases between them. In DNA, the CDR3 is TGTGCCAGCAGTTCCCCGACCACCCTAGGAGGAAGCACAGATACGCAGTATTTT. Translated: CASSSPTTLGGSTDTQYF.

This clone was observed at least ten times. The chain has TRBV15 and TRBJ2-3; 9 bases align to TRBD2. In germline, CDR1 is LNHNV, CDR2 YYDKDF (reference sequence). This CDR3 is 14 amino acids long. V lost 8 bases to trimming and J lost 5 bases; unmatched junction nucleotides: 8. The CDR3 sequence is CATRVAGVVDTQYF. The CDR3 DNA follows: TGTGCCACCCGAGTAGCGGGAGTGGTAGATACGCAGTATTTT.

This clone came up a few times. CDR3 protein: CASSQLPSVSPYEQYF. Written as DNA, the CDR3 is TGTGCCAGCAGCCAATTGCCTAGCGTGAGCCCCTACGAGCAGTACTTC. The chain has TRBV16 and TRBJ2-7; D possibly corresponds to TRBD2 (6 bases). V shed 1 base and J shed 2 bases, with 15 bases lying between them. The CDR3 sequence is 16 residues long. Germline CDR1 is KGHSY and CDR2 is FQNENV.

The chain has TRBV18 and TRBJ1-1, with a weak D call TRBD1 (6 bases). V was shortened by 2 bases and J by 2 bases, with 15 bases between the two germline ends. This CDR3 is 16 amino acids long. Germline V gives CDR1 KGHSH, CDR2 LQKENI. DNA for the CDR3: TGTGCCAGCTCACCATGGGCAGGGGACCTTAACACTGAAGCTTTCTTT. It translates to CASSPWAGDLNTEAFF.

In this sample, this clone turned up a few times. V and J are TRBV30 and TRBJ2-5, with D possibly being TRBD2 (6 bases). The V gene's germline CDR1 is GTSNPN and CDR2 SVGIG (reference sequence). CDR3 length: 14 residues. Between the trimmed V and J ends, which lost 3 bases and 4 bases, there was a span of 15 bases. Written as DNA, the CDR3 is TGTGCCTGGAGCCGAGGTGTGGGAGGAGAGACCCAGTACTTC. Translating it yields CAWSRGVGGETQYF.

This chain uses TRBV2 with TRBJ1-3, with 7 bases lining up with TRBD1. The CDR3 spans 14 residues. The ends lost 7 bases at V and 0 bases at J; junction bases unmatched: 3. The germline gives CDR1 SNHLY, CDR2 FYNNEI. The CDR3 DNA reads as TGTGCCAGCACCAGGGACAGCTCTGGAAACACCATATATTTT. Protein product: CASTRDSSGNTIYF. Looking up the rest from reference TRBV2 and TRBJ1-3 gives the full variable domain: EPEVTQTPSHQVTQMGQEVILRCVPISNHLYFYWYRQILGQKVEFLVSFYNNEISEKSEIFDDQFSVERPDGSNFTLKIRSTKLEDSAMYFCASTRDSSGNTIYFGEGSWLTVV.